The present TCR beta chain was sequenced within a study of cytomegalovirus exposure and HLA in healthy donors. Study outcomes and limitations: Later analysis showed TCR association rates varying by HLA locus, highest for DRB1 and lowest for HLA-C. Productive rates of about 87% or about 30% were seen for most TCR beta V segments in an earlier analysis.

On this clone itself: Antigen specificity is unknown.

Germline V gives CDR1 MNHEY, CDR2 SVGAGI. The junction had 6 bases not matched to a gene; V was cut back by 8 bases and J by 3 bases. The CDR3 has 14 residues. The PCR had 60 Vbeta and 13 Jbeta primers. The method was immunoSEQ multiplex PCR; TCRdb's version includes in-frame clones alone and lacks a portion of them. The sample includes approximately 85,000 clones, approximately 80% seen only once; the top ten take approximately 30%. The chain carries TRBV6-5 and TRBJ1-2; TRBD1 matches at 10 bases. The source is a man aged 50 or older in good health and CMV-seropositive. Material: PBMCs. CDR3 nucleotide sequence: TGTGCCAGCGGGGGACAGGGGTACGACTATGGCTACACCTTC. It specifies CASGGQGYDYGYTF.